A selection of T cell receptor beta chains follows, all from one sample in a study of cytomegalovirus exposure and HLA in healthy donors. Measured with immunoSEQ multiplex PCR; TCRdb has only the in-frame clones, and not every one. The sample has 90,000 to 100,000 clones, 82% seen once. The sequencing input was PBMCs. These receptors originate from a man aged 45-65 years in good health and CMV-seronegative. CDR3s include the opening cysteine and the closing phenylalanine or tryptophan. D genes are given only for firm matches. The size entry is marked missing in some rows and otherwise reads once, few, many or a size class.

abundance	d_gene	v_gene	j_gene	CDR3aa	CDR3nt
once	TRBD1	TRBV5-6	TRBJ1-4	CASSSTQGANEKLFF	TGTGCCAGCAGCTCGACGCAGGGGGCAAATGAAAAACTGTTTTTT
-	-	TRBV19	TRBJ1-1	CASSMEGTEAFF	TGTGCCAGTAGTATGGAGGGGACCGAAGCTTTCTTT
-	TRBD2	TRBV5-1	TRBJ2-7	CASSPTTSGTYEQYF	TGCGCCAGCAGCCCGACGACTAGCGGGACCTACGAGCAGTACTTC
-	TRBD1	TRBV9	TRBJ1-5	CASSAGQGANQPQHF	TGTGCCAGCAGCGCCGGACAGGGGGCCAATCAGCCCCAGCATTTT
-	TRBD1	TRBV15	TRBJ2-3	CATSRGQGSSTDTQYF	TGTGCCACCAGCAGAGGACAGGGATCTAGCACAGATACGCAGTATTTT
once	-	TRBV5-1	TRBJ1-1	CASSAGARAEAFF	TGCGCCAGCAGTGCGGGGGCGCGGGCTGAAGCTTTCTTT
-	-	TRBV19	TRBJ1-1	CASTSPEGSHTEAFF	TGTGCCAGTACCTCGCCTGAGGGCAGTCACACTGAAGCTTTCTTT
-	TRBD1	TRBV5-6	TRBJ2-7	CASSRGRQYEQYF	TGTGCCAGCAGCAGGGGGCGTCAGTACGAGCAGTACTTC
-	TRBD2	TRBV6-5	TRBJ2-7	CASSRGTSGYEQYF	TGTGCCAGCAGCCGCGGGACTAGCGGATACGAGCAGTACTTC
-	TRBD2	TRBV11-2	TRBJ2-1	CASSPPGLAGGNEQFF	TGTGCCAGCAGCCCTCCGGGACTAGCGGGAGGAAATGAGCAGTTCTTC
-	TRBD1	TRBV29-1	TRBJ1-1	CSVEGIQGAYTEAFF	TGCAGCGTTGAAGGAATACAGGGGGCATACACTGAAGCTTTCTTT
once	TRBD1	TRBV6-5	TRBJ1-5	CASRLTGAGQPQHF	TGTGCCAGCAGGTTGACAGGGGCCGGACAGCCCCAGCATTTT
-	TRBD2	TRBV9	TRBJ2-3	CASSVATGGLAGGPADTQYF	TGTGCCAGCAGCGTAGCTACGGGAGGACTAGCGGGAGGGCCCGCAGATACGCAGTATTTT
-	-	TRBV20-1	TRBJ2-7	CSATGSYEQYF	TGCAGTGCGACGGGGTCCTACGAGCAGTACTTC
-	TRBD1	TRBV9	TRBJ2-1	CASSVGAGGGSQFF	TGTGCCAGCAGCGTAGGGGCAGGGGGCGGAAGTCAGTTCTTC
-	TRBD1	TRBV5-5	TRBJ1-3	CASRGQGSQGPGNTIYF	TGTGCCAGCAGGGGACAGGGGAGTCAAGGCCCTGGAAACACCATATATTTT
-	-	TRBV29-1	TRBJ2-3	CSVRTGTDTQYF	TGCAGCGTTCGGACAGGCACAGATACGCAGTATTTT
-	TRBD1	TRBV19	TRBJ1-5	CASKGWDRGLYQPQHF	TGTGCCAGTAAAGGTTGGGACAGGGGGCTTTATCAGCCCCAGCATTTT
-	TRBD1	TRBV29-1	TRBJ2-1	CSVDPDRGVDEQFF	TGCAGCGTTGACCCGGACAGGGGAGTCGATGAGCAGTTCTTC
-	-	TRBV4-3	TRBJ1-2	CASSQEPFGYGYTF	TGCGCCAGCAGCCAAGAGCCATTCGGTTATGGCTACACCTTC
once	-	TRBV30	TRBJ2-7	CACDLQGEKQYF	TGTGCCTGTGACCTCCAAGGGGAAAAGCAGTACTTC
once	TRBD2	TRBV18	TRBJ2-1	CASSPAGGYNEQFF	TGTGCCAGCTCACCAGCGGGGGGATACAATGAGCAGTTCTTC
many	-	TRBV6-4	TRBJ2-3	CASSDSRVTGTQYF	TGTGCCAGCAGTGACTCGAGGGTTACGGGTACGCAGTATTTT
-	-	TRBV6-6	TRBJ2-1	CASSSNEQFF	TGTGCCAGCTCTAGCAATGAGCAGTTCTTC
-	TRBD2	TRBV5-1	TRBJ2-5	CASSLLGPGLASEQYF	TGCGCCAGCAGCTTGTTGGGACCGGGACTAGCGAGTGAGCAGTACTTC
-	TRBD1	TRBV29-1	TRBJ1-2	CSVERGPPGYTF	TGCAGCGTTGAAAGGGGGCCCCCTGGCTACACCTTC
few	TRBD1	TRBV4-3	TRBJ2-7	CASSQDLGQGNEQYF	TGCGCCAGCAGCCAAGATCTGGGACAGGGCAACGAGCAGTACTTC
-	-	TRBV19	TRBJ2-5	CASSPSQTGQETQYF	TGTGCCAGTAGTCCCTCCCAGACAGGTCAAGAGACCCAGTACTTC
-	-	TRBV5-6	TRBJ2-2	CASSLGGTNTGELFF	TGTGCCAGCAGCTTAGGAGGAACGAACACCGGGGAGCTGTTTTTT
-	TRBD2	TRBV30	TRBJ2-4	CAWSDRAGGSVQYF	TGTGCCTGGAGTGACAGAGCGGGAGGTTCAGTTCAGTACTTC
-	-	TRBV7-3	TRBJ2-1	CASSLTPLATANEQFF	TGTGCCAGCAGCTTAACCCCCCTAGCGACCGCCAATGAGCAGTTCTTC
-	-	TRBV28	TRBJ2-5	CASSLSQAQETQYF	TGTGCCAGCAGTTTATCACAGGCACAAGAGACCCAGTACTTC
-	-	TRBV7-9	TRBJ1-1	CASSLGRANTEAFF	TGTGCCAGCAGCTTAGGGCGGGCGAACACTGAAGCTTTCTTT
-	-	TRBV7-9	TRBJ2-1	CASGNAEQFF	TGTGCCAGCGGCAACGCTGAGCAGTTCTTC
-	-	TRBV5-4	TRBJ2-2	CASSLGQTNTGELFF	TGTGCCAGCAGCCTCGGACAGACTAACACCGGGGAGCTGTTTTTT